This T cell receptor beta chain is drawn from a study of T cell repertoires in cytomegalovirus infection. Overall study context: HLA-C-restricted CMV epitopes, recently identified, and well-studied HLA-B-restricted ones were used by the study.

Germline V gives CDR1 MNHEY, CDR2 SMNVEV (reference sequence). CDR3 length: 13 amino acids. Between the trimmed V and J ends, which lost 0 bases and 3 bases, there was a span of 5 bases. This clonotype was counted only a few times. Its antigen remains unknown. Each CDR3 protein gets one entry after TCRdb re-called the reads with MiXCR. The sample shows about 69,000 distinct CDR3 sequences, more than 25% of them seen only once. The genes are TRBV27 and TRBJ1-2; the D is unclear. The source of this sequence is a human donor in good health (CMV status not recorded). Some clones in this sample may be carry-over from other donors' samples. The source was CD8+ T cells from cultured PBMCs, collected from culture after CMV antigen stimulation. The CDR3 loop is CASSLSVDYGYTF. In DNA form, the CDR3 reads TGTGCCAGCAGTTTATCGGTGGACTATGGCTACACCTTC.